The rows below give T cell receptor beta chains drawn from one sample of a study of T cell repertoires in cytomegalovirus infection. TCRdb called the reads again in MiXCR, with one record for every CDR3 protein. The table has about 480,000 distinct CDR3 sequences, 30% to 40% seen once; the top ten hold 15% to 20%. No antigen has been identified for these receptors. Sequenced material: cultured PBMCs, taken from culture after CMV antigen stimulation. Source of these receptors: a human donor in good health (CMV status not recorded). Some clones in this sample may be carry-over from other donors' samples. The conserved cysteine and the conserved F or W are not part of the CDR3 here. Each record gives: V gene, J gene, CDR3 protein.

v_gene: TRBV7-2; j_gene: TRBJ2-3; CDR3aa: ASSPRVAGATDTQY
v_gene: TRBV18; j_gene: TRBJ1-5; CDR3aa: ASSPSPGRSNQPQH
v_gene: TRBV5-6; j_gene: TRBJ1-2; CDR3aa: ASSLVPGSYGYT
v_gene: TRBV19; j_gene: TRBJ2-7; CDR3aa: ASSAISAGRPGDEQY
v_gene: TRBV5-8; j_gene: TRBJ2-1; CDR3aa: ASSPGLAGVRAGNEQF
v_gene: TRBV27; j_gene: TRBJ1-2; CDR3aa: ASRGTGVNYGYT
v_gene: TRBV11-2; j_gene: TRBJ2-7; CDR3aa: ASSLTQVYEQY
v_gene: TRBV27; j_gene: TRBJ1-6; CDR3aa: ASSLLPTGATYNSPLH
v_gene: TRBV4-3; j_gene: TRBJ2-5; CDR3aa: ASSQDQEGRPQY
v_gene: TRBV7-6; j_gene: TRBJ2-5; CDR3aa: ASSSSTGTGPVETQY
v_gene: TRBV7-2; j_gene: TRBJ2-2; CDR3aa: ASSRDSLNTGELF
v_gene: TRBV5-4; j_gene: TRBJ2-1; CDR3aa: ASSTTGWYNEQF
v_gene: TRBV15; j_gene: TRBJ2-1; CDR3aa: ATSRVDNNEQF
v_gene: TRBV11-2; j_gene: TRBJ2-3; CDR3aa: ASSLTTSGSITDTQY
v_gene: TRBV7-2; j_gene: TRBJ2-7; CDR3aa: ASSAQLAKQSEQY
v_gene: TRBV20-1; j_gene: TRBJ1-2; CDR3aa: SARDRRASGREFGYT
v_gene: TRBV12-3/TRBV12-4; j_gene: TRBJ2-6; CDR3aa: ASSLGYRLAGANVLT
v_gene: TRBV20-1; j_gene: TRBJ1-1; CDR3aa: SAGRAEDTEAF
v_gene: TRBV4-1; j_gene: TRBJ1-5; CDR3aa: ASSQGSYGTQPQH
v_gene: TRBV7-3; j_gene: TRBJ2-5; CDR3aa: ASSFLAGGFETQY
v_gene: TRBV11-3; j_gene: TRBJ2-1; CDR3aa: ASSLDSGPSYNEQF
v_gene: TRBV11-3; j_gene: TRBJ1-2; CDR3aa: ASSSRTGGLSNGYT
v_gene: TRBV29-1; j_gene: TRBJ2-1; CDR3aa: SVNPAGGPYNEQF
v_gene: TRBV6-1; j_gene: TRBJ2-4; CDR3aa: ASRGYRWTEVIQY
v_gene: TRBV27; j_gene: TRBJ2-2; CDR3aa: ASTTGLHTGELF
v_gene: TRBV7-8; j_gene: TRBJ2-3; CDR3aa: ASSPGPARRTDTQY
v_gene: TRBV20-1; j_gene: TRBJ2-1; CDR3aa: SARLPLGRESFNEQF
v_gene: TRBV2; j_gene: TRBJ2-3; CDR3aa: AMQGSGDTQY